Given below is one T cell receptor beta chain in context. Original methodology: Amplification of reference gene primers was used by the study to estimate nucleated cell counts. Assay used: immunoSEQ multiplex PCR; TCRdb lists only in-frame clones, some missing. V and J calls and clone size are as listed in that table; D and trimming were resolved from the DNA. This table has 68,000 or so clones, approximately 89% appearing once. These data are taken from a study of blood T cell repertoires in COVID-19. Germline V gene lookup returns CDR1 MRHNA and CDR2 SNTAGT. This CDR3 spans 15 amino acids. V lost 7 bases and J 4 bases, leaving 18 bases between the germline ends.

The clonotype originates from a woman in her seventies with acute or convalescent COVID-19. Sequences were obtained from peripheral blood. The chain links TRBV6-4 to TRBJ2-3; maybe TRBD2 (6 bases). CDR3 amino acids: CASTLDGGFADTQYF. Written as DNA, the CDR3 is TGTGCCAGCACCCTGGATGGGGGGTTCGCAGATACGCAGTATTTT.